The 26 T cell receptor beta chains presented below share a single source sample, sequenced in a study of memory CD4+ T cells and cytomegalovirus serostatus. The sort gate was single viable CD3+CD4+CD8-CD45RO+ cells for memory CD4+ T cells. TCRdb's copy holds only in-frame clones and misses some; the assay was immunoSEQ multiplex PCR. The table lists roughly 40,000 clones, around 80% of them singletons. The sequencing input was memory CD4+ T cells from blood. Every receptor here comes from an adult in good health and CMV-seronegative.

The chain employs TRBV11-2 and TRBJ2-5, with D unclear. Germline lookup yields CDR1 SGHAT and CDR2 FQNNGV. This CDR3 is built from 12 residues. V lost 7 bases to trimming and J lost 5 bases, with 11 bases between them. The CDR3 DNA follows: TGTGCCAGCACCCCCTTCCCGGAGACCCAGTACTTC. This translates into CASTPFPETQYF.

This chain joins TRBV19 and TRBJ2-4, with D possibly matching TRBD2 (6 bases). In germline, CDR1 is LNHDA, CDR2 SQIVND (reference sequence). The CDR3 length is 13 residues. V was shortened by 5 bases and J by 10 bases, with 15 bases between the two germline ends. The CDR3 coding sequence is TGTGCCAGTAGTCCCCGGGACTCGGGTATTCAGTACTTC. Its protein is CASSPRDSGIQYF.

This chain links TRBV5-1 with TRBJ2-5; perhaps TRBD1 as D (8 bases). The CDR3 extends over 16 amino acids. With 1 base removed from V and 4 bases from J, the gap between germline ends came to 17 bases. Per germline, CDR1 SGHRS and CDR2 YFSETQ. The CDR3 region is CASSLWGGQERETQYF. The CDR3 region has the DNA TGCGCCAGCAGCTTGTGGGGGGGACAGGAGAGAGAGACCCAGTACTTC.

This chain links TRBV18 with TRBJ1-2, with D perhaps matching TRBD1 (5 bases). Germline CDR1 reads KGHSH; CDR2 reads LQKENI. CDR3 length: 15 residues. V lost 3 bases to trimming and J lost 2 bases, with 13 bases between them. The CDR3 bases are TGTGCCAGCTCACCGGCAGAGGGACGGAACTATGGCTACACCTTC. Translated: CASSPAEGRNYGYTF.

In regard to this clone: The CDR3 carries no conserved terminal phenylalanine or tryptophan, so it likely arises from a read error. The J gene is TRBJ1-2, the V gene TRBV2; D remains unclear. The germline V gene encodes CDR1 SNHLY and CDR2 FYNNEI. The CDR3 runs 14 residues. V was shortened by 4 bases and J by 8 bases, with 17 bases between the two germline ends. The CDR3 loop is CASSASRVVRGYTV. The CDR3 coding sequence is TGTGCCAGCAGTGCATCTAGGGTAGTCAGAGGCTACACCGTC.

The rearrangement links TRBV7-9 to TRBJ2-1, with D possibly matching TRBD2 (6 bases). The germline CDR1 and CDR2 sequences are SEHNR and FQNEAQ (reference sequence). Between the trimmed V and J ends, which lost 7 bases and 7 bases, there was a span of 20 bases. The CDR3 has 15 residues. The CDR3, as DNA: TGTGCCAGCACCTTCTCCGGGACTGGGAAGAATGAGCAGTTCTTC. Protein sequence: CASTFSGTGKNEQFF. Full variable domain (rest looked up from reference TRBV7-9 and TRBJ2-1): DTGVSQNPRHKITKRGQNVTFRCDPISEHNRLYWYRQTLGQGPEFLTYFQNEAQLEKSRLLSDRFSAERPKGSFSTLEIQRTEQGDSAMYLCASTFSGTGKNEQFFGPGTRLTVL.

This clone was picked up one time. This rearrangement joins TRBV21-1 to TRBJ1-2; TRBD1, the table's D call, lacks a check against the DNA. TRBV21-1 is a documented pseudogene. CDR3 size: 13 residues. This CDR3 is CASSKVKGVGYTF. The CDR3, as DNA: TGTGCCAGCAGCAAAGTTAAAGGGGTTGGCTACACCTTC.

The chain employs TRBV30 and TRBJ2-2; no reliable D call. Trimming left V 0 bases short and J 1 base short, with 6 bases between. Germline V gene data show CDR1 as GTSNPN and CDR2 as SVGIG (reference sequence). This CDR3 spans 14 amino acids. The CDR3 DNA reads TGTGCCTGGAGTGTAGTGCAGAACACCGGGGAGCTGTTTTTT. Its translation is CAWSVVQNTGELFF.

The gene calls are TRBV19 and TRBJ2-3, with 7 bases aligning to TRBD2. This CDR3 has 15 residues. Losses at the gene ends were 3 bases for V and 5 bases for J; bases not matched to a gene: 8. From germline, CDR1 is LNHDA and CDR2 SQIVND (reference sequence). The CDR3 nucleotides are TGTGCCAGTAGTATTTTCGGCGGGAGAGGAGATACGCAGTATTTT. It is translated as CASSIFGGRGDTQYF.

The J gene is TRBJ1-5, the V gene TRBV11-2, with D maybe TRBD1 (5 bases). The CDR3 extends over 14 amino acids. The germline V and J ends were trimmed by 4 bases and 5 bases, with 12 bases remaining between them. Germline V gene sequence: CDR1 SGHAT, CDR2 FQNNGV. The CDR3 sequence: CASSWGGGDQPQHF. In nucleotides, the CDR3 is TGTGCCAGCAGCTGGGGTGGGGGTGATCAGCCCCAGCATTTT.

The chain has TRBV6-1 and TRBJ2-3, with TRBD2 matching 11 bases. The junction had 8 bases not matched to a gene; V was cut back by 1 base and J by 5 bases. This CDR3 region has 17 residues. The germline CDR1 and CDR2 sequences are MNHNS and SASEGT. In DNA form, the CDR3 reads TGTGCCAGCAGTGAAGGGTTAACTAGCGGGAGTGGAGATACGCAGTATTTT. This encodes CASSEGLTSGSGDTQYF.

The rearrangement uses TRBV16 and TRBJ1-1, with TRBD1 matching over 11 bases. Germline V gene sequence: CDR1 KGHSY, CDR2 FQNENV. This CDR3 spans 14 amino acids. V lost 3 bases to trimming and J lost 3 bases; unmatched junction nucleotides: 0. The CDR3 region has the DNA TGTGCCAGCAGCCAGGACAGGGGGCACACTGAAGCTTTCTTT. Amino acids: CASSQDRGHTEAFF.

This rearrangement joins TRBV7-2 to TRBJ2-7; D gene ambiguous. Deletions cut 1 base from V and 7 bases from J, with 8 bases between. Germline V gene sequence: CDR1 SGHTA, CDR2 FQGNSA. The CDR3 is 12 amino acids. The CDR3 DNA reads TGTGCCAGCAGCTTAGACGCAAGAGAGCAGTACTTC. This sequence encodes CASSLDAREQYF.

The chain joins TRBV7-9 to TRBJ2-2; 9 bases match TRBD2. The CDR3 length is 18 residues. V shed 5 bases and J 2 bases; nucleotides not matched to a gene: 12. Germline V gene lookup returns CDR1 SEHNR and CDR2 FQNEAQ (reference sequence). This CDR3 is CASSQQRGLAGNTGELFF. CDR3 DNA: TGTGCCAGCAGCCAACAGAGGGGGCTAGCGGGAAACACCGGGGAGCTGTTTTTT.

This clone came up a few times. The genes are TRBV5-4 and TRBJ2-3; D is ambiguous. The CDR3 covers 14 residues. Germline CDR1 SGHNT, CDR2 YYREEE (reference sequence). V was trimmed by 4 bases and J by 1 base, leaving 10 bases between them. CDR3 sequence (DNA): TGTGCCAGCAGCCCCGCACAGCGCACAGATACGCAGTATTTT. Translation: CASSPAQRTDTQYF.

The V call is TRBV4-2, the J call TRBJ2-2, with 10 bases that match TRBD2. Germline V gene data show CDR1 as LGHNA and CDR2 as YNFKEQ. Trimming cost V 2 bases and J 5 bases; bases outside gene matches: 2. This CDR3 has 15 amino acids. CDR3 in amino acids: CASSQSGRGTGELFF. CDR3 nucleotides: TGTGCCAGCAGCCAAAGCGGGAGGGGGACCGGGGAGCTGTTTTTT.

This rearrangement joins TRBV27 to TRBJ2-1, with TRBD1 matching over 8 bases. Germline CDR1 reads MNHEY; CDR2 reads SMNVEV (reference sequence). The CDR3 is 15 residues long. The ends lost 3 bases at V and 4 bases at J; junction bases unmatched: 5. The CDR3 coding sequence is TGTGCCAGCAGTTTTGGACAGGGCCAATACAATGAGCAGTTCTTC. Translating it yields CASSFGQGQYNEQFF.

This chain links TRBV10-1 with TRBJ1-5, with D uncertain. Trimming stripped 0 bases from V and 2 bases from J, with 8 bases between. The germline V gene encodes CDR1 WNHNN and CDR2 SYGVQD (reference sequence). The CDR3 runs 15 residues. The CDR3 loop reads CASSESRGGNQPQHF. The CDR3 nucleotides are TGCGCCAGCAGTGAGTCCCGGGGAGGCAATCAGCCCCAGCATTTT.

This clone counts as medium-sized. A junction boundary mismatches the germline segment, possibly from a read error. This chain uses TRBV11-3 with TRBJ1-1; no firm D call. The length of the CDR3 is 12 residues. The germline V gene encodes CDR1 SGHNT and CDR2 YENEEA. CDR3 sequence reads: CASSLDPGLAFF. The CDR3 DNA follows: TGTGCCAGCAGCCTAGACCCCGGGTTAGCTTTCTTT.

V and J are TRBV4-1 and TRBJ2-5; D uncertain. Trimming took off 4 bases at V and 1 base at J, with 7 bases between the two ends. The CDR3 runs to 13 residues. The germline V gene has CDR1 MGHRA and CDR2 YSYEKL. The CDR3 loop is CASSPQVQETQYF. As DNA, the CDR3 is TGCGCCAGCAGCCCCCAGGTCCAAGAGACCCAGTACTTC.

The chain links TRBV6-5 to TRBJ2-7; D uncertain. The CDR3 runs to 12 residues. Per the germline V gene, CDR1 is MNHEY and CDR2 is SVGAGI. The ends were cut back, 6 bases at V and 4 bases at J, with 10 bases in the middle. The CDR3 here is CASRKGRYEQYF. In nucleotides, the CDR3 is TGTGCCAGCAGAAAAGGGCGATACGAGCAGTACTTC.

The V and J genes are TRBV19 and TRBJ2-3; 8 bases line up with TRBD1. The CDR3 has 13 amino acids. Germline V gene lookup returns CDR1 LNHDA and CDR2 SQIVND (reference sequence). The junction had 7 bases not matched to a gene; V was cut back by 8 bases and J by 6 bases. CDR3 in DNA: TGTGCCAGTTTACAGGGGGATATGGATACGCAGTATTTT. It specifies CASLQGDMDTQYF. The whole variable domain, filled in from reference TRBV19 and TRBJ2-3, reads DGGITQSPKYLFRKEGQNVTLSCEQNLNHDAMYWYRQDPGQGLRLIYYSQIVNDFQKGDIAEGYSVSREKKESFPLTVTSAQKNPTAFYLCASLQGDMDTQYFGPGTRLTVL.

The rearrangement links TRBV5-8 to TRBJ1-1; the D is unclear. The CDR3 runs to 13 residues. Trimming left V 0 bases short and J 1 base short, with 4 bases between. The germline V gene has CDR1 SGHTS and CDR2 YDEGEE. The CDR3 loop is CASSLGPNTEAFF. The CDR3 nucleotides read TGTGCCAGCAGCTTGGGGCCGAACACTGAAGCTTTCTTT.

This chain's CDR3 is CASSLTRGNQPQHF. CDR3 sequence (DNA): TGTGCCAGCAGCTTAACAAGGGGCAATCAGCCCCAGCATTTT. This chain links TRBV11-2 with TRBJ1-5, with D unresolved. The CDR3 loop spans 14 amino acids. CDR1 and CDR2 from the germline V gene are SGHAT and FQNNGV. The V and J ends lost 2 bases and 2 bases respectively, with 7 bases between them.

This clone was recorded a few times. The gene calls are TRBV15 and TRBJ1-5, with no clear D. The CDR3 extends over 13 amino acids. V lost 1 base, J lost 4 bases, and 5 bases lay in between. From germline, CDR1 is LNHNV and CDR2 YYDKDF (reference sequence). The CDR3 spells CATSRGANQPQHF. CDR3 coding DNA: TGTGCCACCAGCAGAGGGGCTAATCAGCCCCAGCATTTT. Based on the CDR3 plus reference TRBV15 and TRBJ1-5, the full variable domain is DAMVIQNPRYQVTQFGKPVTLSCSQTLNHNVMYWYQQKSSQAPKLLFHYYDKDFNNEADTPDNFQSRRPNTSFCFLDIRSPGLGDTAMYLCATSRGANQPQHFGDGTRLSIL.

This clone has a handful of counts. The gene calls are TRBV18 and TRBJ2-7, with 7 bases aligning to TRBD1. The CDR3 runs 12 residues. Per germline, CDR1 KGHSH and CDR2 LQKENI. Trimming cost V 5 bases and J 5 bases; bases outside gene matches: 3. The CDR3 loop is CASSSTGDEQYF. The CDR3, as DNA: TGTGCCAGCTCAAGCACAGGGGACGAGCAGTACTTC.